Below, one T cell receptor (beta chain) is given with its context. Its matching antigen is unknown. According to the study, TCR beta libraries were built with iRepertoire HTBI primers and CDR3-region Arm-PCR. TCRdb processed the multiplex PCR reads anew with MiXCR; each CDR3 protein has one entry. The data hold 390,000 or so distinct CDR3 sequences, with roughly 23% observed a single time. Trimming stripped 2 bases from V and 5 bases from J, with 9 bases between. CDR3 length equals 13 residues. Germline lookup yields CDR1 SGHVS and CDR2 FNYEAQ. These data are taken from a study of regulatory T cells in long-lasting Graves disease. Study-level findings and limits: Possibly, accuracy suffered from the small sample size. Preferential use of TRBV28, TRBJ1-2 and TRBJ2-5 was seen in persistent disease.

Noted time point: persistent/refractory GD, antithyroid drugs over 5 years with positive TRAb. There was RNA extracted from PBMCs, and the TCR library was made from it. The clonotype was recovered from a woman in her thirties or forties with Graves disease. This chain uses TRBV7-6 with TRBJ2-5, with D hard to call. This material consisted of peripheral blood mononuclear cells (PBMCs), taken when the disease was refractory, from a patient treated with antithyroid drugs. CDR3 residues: CASSLNSGETQYF. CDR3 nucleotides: TGTGCCAGCAGCTTAAATAGTGGGGAGACCCAGTACTTC.